This T cell receptor beta chain was retrieved from a study of regulatory T cells in long-lasting Graves disease. A few counts support this clonotype. Its antigen is as yet unknown. Time point meaning: newly diagnosed GD, antithyroid drugs for less than 3 months. PBMCs provided the RNA from which the TCR library was made. The TCR beta library used iRepertoire HTBI primers with Arm-PCR amplification of CDR3. MiXCR was run by TCRdb on the multiplex PCR reads, yielding one entry per CDR3 protein. The sample shows 560,000 or so distinct CDR3 sequences, approximately 16% of them seen only once. Overall study results and limits: It was in persistent disease that TRBV28, TRBJ1-2 and TRBJ2-5 were favored.

The CDR3 extends over 11 amino acids. V lost 7 bases and J 8 bases, leaving 8 bases between the germline ends. These same records also appear under a second study, on T cells in Graves' hyperthyroidism and ophthalmopathy.

The specimen was peripheral blood mononuclear cells (PBMCs), collected at new diagnosis, from a patient treated with antithyroid drugs. The chain carries TRBV12-3 or TRBV12-4 and TRBJ1-4; no definite D call. The clonotype was recovered from a man younger than 30 with Graves disease. The CDR3 DNA is TGTGCCAGCACCCAAGGCGAAAAACTGTTTTTT. Residues: CASTQGEKLFF.